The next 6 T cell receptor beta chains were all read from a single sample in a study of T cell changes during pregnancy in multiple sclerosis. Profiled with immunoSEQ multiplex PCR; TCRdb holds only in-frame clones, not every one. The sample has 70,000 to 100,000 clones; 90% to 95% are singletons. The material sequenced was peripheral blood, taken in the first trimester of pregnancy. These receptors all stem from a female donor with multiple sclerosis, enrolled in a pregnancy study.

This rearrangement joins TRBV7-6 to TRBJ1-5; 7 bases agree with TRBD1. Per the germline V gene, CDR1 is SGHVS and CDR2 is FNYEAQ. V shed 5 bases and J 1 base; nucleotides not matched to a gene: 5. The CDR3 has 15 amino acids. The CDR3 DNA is TGTGCCAGCAGCGTCATGACAGGGAGCAATCAGCCCCAGCATTTT. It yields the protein CASSVMTGSNQPQHF.

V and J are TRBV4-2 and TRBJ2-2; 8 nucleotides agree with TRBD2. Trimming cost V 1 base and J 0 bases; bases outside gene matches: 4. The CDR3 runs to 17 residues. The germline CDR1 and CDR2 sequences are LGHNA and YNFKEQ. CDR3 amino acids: CASSQGRGGANTGELFF. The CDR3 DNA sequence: TGTGCCAGCAGCCAAGGCCGGGGGGGGGCGAACACCGGGGAGCTGTTTTTT.

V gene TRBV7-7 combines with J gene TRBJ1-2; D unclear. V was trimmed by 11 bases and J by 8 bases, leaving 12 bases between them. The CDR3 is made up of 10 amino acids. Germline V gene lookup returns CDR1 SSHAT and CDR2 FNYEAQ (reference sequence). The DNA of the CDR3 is TGTGCCGTGGGCCCCCCGGGCTACACCTTC. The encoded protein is CAVGPPGYTF.

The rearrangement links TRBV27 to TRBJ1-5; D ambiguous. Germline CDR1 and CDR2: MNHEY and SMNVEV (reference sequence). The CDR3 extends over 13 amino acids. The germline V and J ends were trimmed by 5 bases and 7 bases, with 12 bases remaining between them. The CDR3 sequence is CASSHGVAQPQHF. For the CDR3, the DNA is TGTGCCAGCAGTCACGGAGTAGCACAGCCCCAGCATTTT.

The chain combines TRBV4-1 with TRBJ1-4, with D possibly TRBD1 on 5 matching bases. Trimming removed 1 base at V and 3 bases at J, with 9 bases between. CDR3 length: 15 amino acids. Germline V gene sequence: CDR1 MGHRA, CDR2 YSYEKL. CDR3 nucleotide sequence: TGCGCCAGCAGCCAAGTAGGGGTTGCTAATGAAAAACTGTTTTTT. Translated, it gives CASSQVGVANEKLFF.

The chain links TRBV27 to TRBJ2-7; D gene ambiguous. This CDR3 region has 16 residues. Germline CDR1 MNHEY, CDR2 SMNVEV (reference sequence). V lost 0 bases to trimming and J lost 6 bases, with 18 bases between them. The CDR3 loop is CASSLSLAVVPAEQYF. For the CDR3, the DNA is TGTGCCAGCAGTTTATCGTTGGCGGTGGTCCCGGCCGAGCAGTACTTC.